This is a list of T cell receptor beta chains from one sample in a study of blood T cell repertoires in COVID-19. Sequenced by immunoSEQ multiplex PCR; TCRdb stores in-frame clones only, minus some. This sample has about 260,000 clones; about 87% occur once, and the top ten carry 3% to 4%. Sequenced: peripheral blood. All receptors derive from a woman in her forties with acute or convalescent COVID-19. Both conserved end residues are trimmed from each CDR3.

AWVGTGFYSNQPQH	TRBV30	TRBJ1-5
AWIGRTVNTEAF	TRBV30	TRBJ1-1
ASSEAPGQGIGETQY	TRBV6-1	TRBJ2-5
ASRAPRGSNQPQH	TRBV6-5	TRBJ1-5
ASSPLGETGVLDGYT	TRBV18	TRBJ1-2
ASSSSGEPQH	TRBV6-5	TRBJ1-5
ASSAGTSIMEQF	TRBV18	TRBJ2-1
ASSVRPGTGELF	TRBV9	TRBJ2-2
ASSSGQGALADTQY	TRBV7-3	TRBJ2-3
SVEPPDSWNTEAF	TRBV29-1	TRBJ1-1
ASKLGGSSYNEQF	TRBV2	TRBJ2-1
ASSEGISGGASDTQY	TRBV7-9	TRBJ2-3
ASSEISGTGNYGYT	TRBV18	TRBJ1-2
ASSLDRDTEAF	TRBV2	TRBJ1-1
ASSREVAGYYNEQF	TRBV5-5	TRBJ2-1
ASSAASGGWSNEQF	TRBV5-1	TRBJ2-1
ASSPGAGETQY	TRBV12-3/TRBV12-4	TRBJ2-5
ASSLLRTGTAEAF	TRBV5-1	TRBJ1-1
ASSLGQATDTQY	TRBV11-3	TRBJ2-3
ASSPTPSGANVLT	TRBV18	TRBJ2-6
ASRRDRDEGQPQH	TRBV19	TRBJ1-5
ASSLEGEGIVGTDTQY	TRBV5-6	TRBJ2-3
ASSRGGAETDTQY	TRBV7-3	TRBJ2-3
ASSGIHEAF	TRBV6-2/TRBV6-3	TRBJ1-1
ASSLRSSDGYT	TRBV7-2	TRBJ1-2
ASSVELSNQPQH	TRBV2	TRBJ1-5
ASSQVWGTSGGSLQETQY	TRBV4-1	TRBJ2-5
ASSLGTNYGYT	TRBV12-3/TRBV12-4	TRBJ1-2
ASSLGQVNTGELF	TRBV2	TRBJ2-2
ASSPIAGGPINEQF	TRBV5-1	TRBJ2-1
ASSTGLAPLGYT	TRBV5-4	TRBJ1-2
ASSLSPSGVNTGELF	TRBV5-1	TRBJ2-2
AWRTGGTHNSPLH	TRBV30	TRBJ1-6
ASSPGSSGEVETQY	TRBV5-1	TRBJ2-5
ASSLEDRGAF	TRBV11-2	TRBJ1-1
AISEGTSFQETQY	TRBV10-3	TRBJ2-5
ASSGTGRNSPLH	TRBV6-6	TRBJ1-6
ASSVGPTEGYGYT	TRBV9	TRBJ1-2
SVEDPNRGRIQY	TRBV29-1	TRBJ2-4
ASSLRSEQF	TRBV11-2	TRBJ2-1
ASTLAEYTEAF	TRBV19	TRBJ1-1
ASSIAGTGRNGYT	TRBV19	TRBJ1-2
ASRLVEGVGGEQF	TRBV12-2	TRBJ2-1
ASSLSPNYHGYT	TRBV27	TRBJ1-2
ASSSGGSVETQY	TRBV2	TRBJ2-5
ASRRFRGSNYGYT	TRBV7-9	TRBJ1-2
ASSPNDRGVTGELF	TRBV18	TRBJ2-2
ASSWRETQY	TRBV5-4	TRBJ2-5